This section outlines one T cell receptor beta chain sequence together with its context. Given a much more abundant clone one base away, this may be a read error. The data derive from a study of human T cells and chemical hapten exposure. On the study more broadly: Patch tests put 0.01% DPC on the upper back, and the results were checked at 6 days.

Germline V gives CDR1 MNHEY, CDR2 SVGEGT. The CDR3 is made up of 12 amino acids. The time point is: patch test 3, about 24 weeks after DPC sensitization. Treatment meaning: therapeutic diphenylcyclopropenone sensitization with weekly scalp DPC. The authors' total RNA extraction used unfractionated whole blood. The library attached unique molecular identifiers to individual cDNA molecules. Via MiXCR, TCRdb re-called the RACE reads, giving one row per CDR3 protein. The repertoire consists of about 120,000 distinct CDR3 sequences, with about 11% occurring once and the leading ten covering around 2.2%. The sequence was collected from a woman aged 45-65 years with alopecia areata. Some clones in this sample may be carry-over from other donors' samples. Sequences were derived from whole blood, sampled in connection with sensitization to the hapten diphenylcyclopropenone (DPC). The chain is built from TRBV6-2 or TRBV6-3 and TRBJ2-7; TRBD1 or TRBD2 may be the D gene (5 bases each). CDR3 in amino acids: CTSSYGANEQYF. In DNA form, the CDR3 reads TGTACCAGCAGTTACGGGGCTAACGAGCAGTACTTC.